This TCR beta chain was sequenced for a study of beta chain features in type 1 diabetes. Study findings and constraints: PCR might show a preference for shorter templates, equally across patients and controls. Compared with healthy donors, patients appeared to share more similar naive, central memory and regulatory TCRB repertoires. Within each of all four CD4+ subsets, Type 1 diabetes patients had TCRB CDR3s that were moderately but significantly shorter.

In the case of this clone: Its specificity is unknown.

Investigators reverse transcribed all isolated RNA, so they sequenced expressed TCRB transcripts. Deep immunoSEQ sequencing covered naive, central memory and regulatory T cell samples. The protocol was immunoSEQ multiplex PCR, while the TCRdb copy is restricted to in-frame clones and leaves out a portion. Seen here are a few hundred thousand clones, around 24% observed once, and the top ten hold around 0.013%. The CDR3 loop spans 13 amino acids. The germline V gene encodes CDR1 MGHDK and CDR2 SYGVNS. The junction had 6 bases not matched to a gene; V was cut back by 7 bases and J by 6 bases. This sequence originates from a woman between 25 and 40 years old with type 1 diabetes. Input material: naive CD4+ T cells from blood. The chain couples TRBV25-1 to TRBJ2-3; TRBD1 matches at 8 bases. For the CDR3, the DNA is TGTGCCAGCACGGGGACAGGCCGTGATACGCAGTATTTT. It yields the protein CASTGTGRDTQYF.